The entry below gives a single TCR beta chain sequence along with its context. This clone was counted a single time. Its cognate antigen has yet to be identified. No quality values exist for individual bases; no much larger clone is one base distant. This specimen belongs to a study of cytomegalovirus exposure and HLA in healthy donors (dated by TCRdb to 2016 to 2017). For the wider study: An earlier analysis of roughly 630 of the donors reported 250 to 300 Gb of sequence data and 100 million to 130 million unique TCR beta sequences from about 179 million T cells. Typing coverage varied by locus: about 620-630 donors for A, B, C, DRB1 and DQB1; roughly 500 for DQA1; more than 600 for DPA1; 400 to 480 for DPB1. In the later analysis, no new phenotypic data were used to find candidate immune exposures; instead, reliance was placed on TCR beta sequences and their occurrence across donors. The study used immunosequencing to profile the T cell repertoires of more than 650 subjects and linked those repertoires to cytomegalovirus serostatus. In addition to the first cohort of 500 to 850 subjects, a separate validation cohort of around 110 different subjects was used. An early release that covered roughly 600 HLA-typed donors contained approximately 300 gigabases of sequencing data and 70 million to 100 million unique TCR sequences. The study combined high-throughput TCR immunosequencing, statistical association of individual TCRs with disease status, and machine learning to predict cytomegalovirus infection status. Alongside the repertoire data, information on donor age, sex, ethnicity and CMV serostatus was compiled. Among some 400 genotyped donors of the cohort, an average of approximately 240,000 unique TCR beta nucleotide sequences was sequenced per donor, of which 15% to 20% were non-productive. Genome-wide SNP genotypes for about 65% of the 666 donors were used in a later genetic analysis, which treated that subset as a discovery cohort. A later analysis re-analyzed previously published TCR beta repertoires from several hundred donors and added high-resolution HLA genotyping to study TCR occurrence patterns. HLA typing included class I and class II loci at four-digit resolution. To decide whether each TCR beta V gene segment behaved as functional or pseudogenic, an earlier analysis of some 540 of the donors relied on high-throughput TCR beta sequencing. The study was designed to test whether signatures of past pathogen exposure could be identified by cataloging public T cell receptors. Four to six DR-DQ haplotypes were handled as single units for association and clustering, since linkage in the cohort was strong. Every repertoire in the discovery cohort had been generated on one and the same sequencing platform. The genetic ancestry cluster associated with self-reported Caucasian donors included roughly 84% of the roughly 410 genotyped donors.

The cohort was made up of approximately 700 healthy bone marrow donors. All cohort members were sampled while nominally healthy, although unrecorded immune exposures were likely present. The donor was CMV seronegative and was included in the group of around 320 seronegative cohort members. Every donor gave a peripheral blood sample, and the peripheral blood mononuclear cells from that sample were used for TCR beta sequencing. The Qiagen DNeasy Blood Extraction Kit was used to extract genomic DNA from the blood cell samples. The library was produced with the immunoSEQ multiplex PCR assay. The multiplex PCR relied on a mix of 60 forward primers for TCR Vbeta segments and 13 reverse primers for TCR Jbeta segments. Amplification of the CDR3 region of rearranged TCR beta genes was performed with a multiplex PCR assay on genomic DNA. Amplified TCR beta libraries were sequenced as 87-base-pair reads on the Illumina HiSeq System. Per the source publication's procedure: In a later analysis, approximately 74 million unique TCR beta chains were counted across the roughly 700 repertoires, and roughly 11 million of these chains were shared by at least two donors. To remove PCR and sequencing errors, raw reads were error-corrected and collapsed into unique sequences using a nearest-neighbor algorithm that merged closely related sequences. CDR3 sequences were aligned to IMGT reference sequences to assign V, D and J gene segments. For a sequence to be retained, a match of at least six nucleotides to both a V gene segment and a J gene segment was required. Rearrangements were classified as productive when the CDR3 lacked stop codons and remained in frame with V and J, and all other rearrangements were classified as non-productive. CDR3 was defined according to IMGT convention as the region running from the second conserved V-encoded cysteine to the conserved J-encoded phenylalanine. The earlier analysis of 450 to 750 of the donors excluded any sequence lacking an unambiguous match to a single V gene segment. In an earlier analysis of almost 600 of the donors, a V segment was called functional when productive rearrangements were above 56.7%, and segregating when the standard deviation between donors exceeded 5%. To diagnose cytomegalovirus status from the catalog of TCR beta chain sequences, a statistical classification framework was built. In a later analysis, V and J genes were assigned by comparing TCR nucleotide sequences against IMGT/GENE-DB human TR gene sequences. In a later analysis, CDR3 sequences and most-parsimonious VDJ recombination scenarios were assigned using the TCRdist pipeline. In a later analysis, every TCR beta chain was defined by the combination of its CDR3 amino acid sequence and its V-gene family, and reads without a unique V-gene family were dropped. In a later analysis, 450 to 600 highly shared, low-generation-probability nucleotide sequences were removed to address suspected cross-contamination and a sequencing artifact. For each public chain, a later analysis derived a clonal expansion index from normalized ranks of inferred template counts within each repertoire. A later analysis computed generation probabilities with a VDJ recombination model fitted to out-of-frame rearrangements, and checked the results against IGoR. In a later analysis, TCR-TCR, TCR-HLA and TCR-CMV co-occurrence was scored with hypergeometric tests, and a repertoire-size bias correction was applied to TCR pairs. To estimate false discovery rates, a later analysis permuted the HLA or CMV assignments 20 times. In a later analysis, co-occurring TCRs were grouped using DBSCAN, and TCRdist sequence similarity was added for clustering within HLA-allele-positive subsets. Co-occurrence clustering excluded repertoires with fewer than 30,000 or more than 120,000 public chains, plus five with anomalous nucleotide sharing. As stored in TCRdb, this immuneACCESS dataset retains in-frame rearrangements with V and J assigned. A fraction of the clones does not appear; measured against another copy, unresolved V genes explain less than half of the discrepancy, and the remainder lacks a known reason. V, J and clone size are taken as reported in that table, and D and trimming were inferred from the DNA itself. The sample table shows about 230,000 clones, and 70% to 90% are seen once. The ten largest clones represent about 0.22% of the sample.

V sheds 0 bases and J sheds 6 bases, leaving 14 bases between their ends. The CDR1 and CDR2 encoded by the germline V gene are SNHLY and FYNNEI. Including the terminal cysteine and phenylalanine, the CDR3 comprises 15 residues. Only the CDR3 portion is preserved as DNA: 45 bases, with reading frame beginning at the first base. Results the study describes overall, beyond this receptor: A later analysis reported that several top co-occurrence clusters appeared linked to parvovirus B19, influenza, CMV and Epstein-Barr virus. Across donors, most TCR sequences were observed very rarely, whereas some public TCRs were present in many individuals. Because HLA typing was unavailable for some donors at each locus, only the typed subset was used in association tests. Linkage disequilibrium might explain the correlated functional status among segregating V segments, but an unknown experimental factor could not be excluded. Because counts were too low, roughly 16 rarely observed V segments, including chromosome 9 orphons, were excluded from the earlier analysis of 587 of the donors. According to a later genetic analysis, donors in an Asian-associated ancestry cluster had fewer N-insertions in productive TCRs than the approximately 700-donor mean. A cluster of highly shared sequence variants was judged likely to be a technical artifact of the sequencing pipeline. An earlier analysis of approximately 600 of the donors showed that most TCR beta V segments appeared in productive rearrangements either about 87% or about 30% of the time, which broadly matched IMGT annotations. It was suggested by the authors that the approach could potentially be generalized to other disease states and immunological phenotypes. Only TCR beta chains were sequenced in this cohort, and the absence of alpha or paired-chain data limited detectable features. A later analysis associated 17,000 or so TCR beta sequences with specific HLA alleles at a false discovery rate of 0.05. Immune exposure information for the cohort was limited to CMV serostatus. Presence/absence analyses assumed roughly uniform sequencing depth across donors, an assumption that may not hold. Compared with equally common non-associated chains, HLA-associated TCR beta chains in a later analysis were more clonally expanded and had lower generation probabilities. A few of the identified cytomegalovirus-associated TCR beta chains were confirmed in vitro to be specific for cytomegalovirus antigens. According to a later analysis, TCR association rates differed among HLA loci, with DRB1 alleles showing the most associated TCRs and HLA-C alleles showing the fewest. In a later genetic analysis, a missense DCLRE1C variant was associated with V-gene and J-gene trimming of TCR beta chains, and the association was replicated in an independent cohort. Because the 87-base-pair reads could not distinguish some IMGT-functional V segments, including TRBV6-2 and TRBV6-3, those segments were excluded. A further reported finding was that TCR beta sequences accurately predicted the HLA-A and HLA-B alleles for most subjects in the first cohort. In both the original and validation cohorts, the classifier was reported to diagnose cytomegalovirus status with high specificity and sensitivity. In a later analysis, most CMV-associated TCR beta chains were found to appear HLA-restricted, with HLA associations seemingly driven largely by CMV exposure. Strong co-occurrence of HLA alleles, especially DR and DQ, made assigning TCR associations to individual alleles difficult. In the study, some 160 TCR beta chains were listed as associated with cytomegalovirus.

The sequenced sample consisted of PBMCs. This clonotype was sampled from a girl aged 2-10 years in good health and CMV-seronegative. This chain joins TRBV2 to TRBJ1-2; no D gene can be assigned with confidence. The nucleotide sequence reads as follows: TGTGCCAGCAGTGAAGCGCGAGGCCCCATCGATGGCTACACCTTC. Its protein product is CASSEARGPIDGYTF. With all but the CDR3 taken from the reference TRBV2 and TRBJ1-2 genes, the full variable domain is: EPEVTQTPSHQVTQMGQEVILRCVPISNHLYFYWYRQILGQKVEFLVSFYNNEISEKSEIFDDQFSVERPDGSNFTLKIRSTKLEDSAMYFCASSEARGPIDGYTFGSGTRLTVV.